The source of this T cell receptor (beta chain) is a study of T cells in Graves' hyperthyroidism and ophthalmopathy. This clonotype was detected ten times or more. Its antigen is still unknown. What was amplified from RNA transcripts were TCR beta CDR3 regions. Using the HTBI primer set, a first-round RT-PCR was run on the TCR CDR3. TCRdb re-derived calls from the multiplex PCR reads in MiXCR, one entry per CDR3 protein. Of about 710,000 distinct CDR3 sequences detected, over 15% appear once; the ten largest clones hold approximately 8%. V lost 6 bases and J lost 4; bases outside the gene matches: 7. This CDR3 region has 14 residues. Germline CDR1 and CDR2: DFQATT and SNEGSKA (reference sequence). Regarding the study as a whole: Appearing also in blood were most of the thyroid clonotypes expanded above 0.001. Through a model of 13 V-J features, ophthalmopathy was separated from stable hyperthyroidism.

The TCR sequence derives from a man between 18 and 29 years old with Graves' hyperthyroidism. The specimen sequenced was blood. The V call is TRBV20-1, the J call TRBJ2-1; 9 bases match TRBD1. CDR3 protein: CSAVRDRAYNEQFF. The DNA for the CDR3 is TGCAGTGCGGTCCGGGACAGGGCATACAATGAGCAGTTCTTC.